The rows below give T cell receptor beta chains drawn from one sample of a study of T cell repertoires in Merkel cell carcinoma. Libraries were prepared by immunoSEQ multiplex PCR; TCRdb keeps only in-frame clonotypes and omits some of them. The sample yields 11,000 to 15,000 clones, roughly four fifths seen once. The material sequenced was tumor tissue. These receptor sequences come from an adult with Merkel cell carcinoma. CDR3s include the opening cysteine and the closing phenylalanine or tryptophan. D genes are given only for firm matches. Expanded clones are given a class, and other clones once, few, many or no size at all.

D gene	clone size	V gene	J gene	CDR3 protein	CDR3 DNA
TRBD1	NA	TRBV4-3	TRBJ1-4	CASSQALTGDNEKLFF	TGCGCCAGCAGCCAAGCCCTGACAGGGGACAATGAAAAACTGTTTTTT
TRBD1	NA	TRBV19	TRBJ2-1	CASSLQGWNEQFF	TGTGCCAGTAGTTTACAGGGGTGGAATGAGCAGTTCTTC
NA	NA	TRBV2	TRBJ2-4	CASTPLGPAKNIQYF	TGTGCCAGCACACCCCTGGGGCCCGCCAAAAACATTCAGTACTTC
NA	NA	TRBV9	TRBJ2-5	CASSVAPQETQYF	TGTGCCAGCAGCGTAGCCCCCCAAGAGACCCAGTACTTC
TRBD1	NA	TRBV19	TRBJ1-1	CASSIGQGLMNTEAFF	TGTGCCAGTAGTATAGGACAGGGGCTCATGAACACTGAAGCTTTCTTT
NA	NA	TRBV30	TRBJ2-1	CAWSRDLSSYNEQFF	TGTGCCTGGAGTAGAGACCTGAGCTCCTACAATGAGCAGTTCTTC
TRBD2	NA	TRBV11-1	TRBJ2-7	CASSGLTSGRADEQYF	TGTGCCAGCAGCGGCCTAACTAGCGGGAGGGCCGACGAGCAGTACTTC
TRBD1	few	TRBV10-3	TRBJ2-1	CATEGQGAYNEQFF	TGTGCCACCGAGGGACAGGGAGCCTACAATGAGCAGTTCTTC
NA	NA	TRBV3-1/TRBV3-2	TRBJ2-3	CASSPYPPDTQYF	TGTGCCAGCAGCCCTTATCCCCCCGATACGCAGTATTTT
NA	NA	TRBV5-1	TRBJ1-1	CASSSRDGVEAFF	TGCGCCAGCAGCTCCCGGGACGGCGTTGAAGCTTTCTTT
NA	NA	TRBV4-3	TRBJ2-1	CASSQDTRGEQFF	TGCGCCAGCAGCCAAGATACGCGGGGTGAGCAGTTCTTC
NA	few	TRBV6-2/TRBV6-3	TRBJ2-7	CASSYTSRWRDSYEQYF	TGTGCCAGCAGTTACACCTCTCGATGGAGGGACTCCTACGAGCAGTACTTC
TRBD2	once	TRBV9	TRBJ2-5	CASSVGGLQETQYF	TGTGCCAGCAGCGTCGGGGGGTTACAAGAGACCCAGTACTTC
NA	NA	TRBV11-2	TRBJ2-4	CASSLIAGNTLAKNIQYF	TGTGCCAGCAGCTTAATCGCGGGAAATACGCTAGCCAAAAACATTCAGTACTTC
NA	NA	TRBV27	TRBJ2-2	CASSSTGELFF	TGTGCCAGCAGTTCTACCGGGGAGCTGTTTTTT